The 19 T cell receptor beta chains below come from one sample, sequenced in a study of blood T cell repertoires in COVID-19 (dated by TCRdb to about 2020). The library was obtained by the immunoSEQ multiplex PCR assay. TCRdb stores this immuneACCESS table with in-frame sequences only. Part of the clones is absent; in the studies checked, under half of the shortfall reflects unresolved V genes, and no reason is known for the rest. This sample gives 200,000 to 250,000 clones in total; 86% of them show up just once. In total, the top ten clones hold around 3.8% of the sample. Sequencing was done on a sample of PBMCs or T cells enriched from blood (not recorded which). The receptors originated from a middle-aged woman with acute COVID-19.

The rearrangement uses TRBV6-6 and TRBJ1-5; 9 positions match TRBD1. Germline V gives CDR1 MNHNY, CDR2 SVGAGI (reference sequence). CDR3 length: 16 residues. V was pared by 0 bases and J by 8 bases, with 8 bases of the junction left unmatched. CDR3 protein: CASSYSTGTGREPQHF. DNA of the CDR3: TGTGCCAGCAGTTACTCGACCGGGACAGGGAGGGAGCCCCAGCATTTT.

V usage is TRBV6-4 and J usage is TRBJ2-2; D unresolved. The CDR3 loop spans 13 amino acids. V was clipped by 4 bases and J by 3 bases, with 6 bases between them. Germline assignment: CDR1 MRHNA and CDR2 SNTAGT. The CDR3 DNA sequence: TGTGCCAGCAGTGCTGGCTACACCGGGGAGCTGTTTTTT. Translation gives CASSAGYTGELFF.

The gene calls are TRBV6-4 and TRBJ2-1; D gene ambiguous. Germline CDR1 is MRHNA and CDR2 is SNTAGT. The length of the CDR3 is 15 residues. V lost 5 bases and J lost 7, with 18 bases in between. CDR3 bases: TGTGCCAGCAGTCCTCGGAGCAACCCAAGGAATGAGCAGTTCTTC. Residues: CASSPRSNPRNEQFF.

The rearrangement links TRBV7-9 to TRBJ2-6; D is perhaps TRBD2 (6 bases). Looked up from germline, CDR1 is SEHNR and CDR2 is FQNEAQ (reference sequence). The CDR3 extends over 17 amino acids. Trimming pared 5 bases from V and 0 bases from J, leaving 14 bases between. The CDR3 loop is CASSPTSTPSGANVLTF. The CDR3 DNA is TGTGCCAGCAGCCCGACTAGTACCCCCTCTGGGGCCAACGTCCTGACTTTC.

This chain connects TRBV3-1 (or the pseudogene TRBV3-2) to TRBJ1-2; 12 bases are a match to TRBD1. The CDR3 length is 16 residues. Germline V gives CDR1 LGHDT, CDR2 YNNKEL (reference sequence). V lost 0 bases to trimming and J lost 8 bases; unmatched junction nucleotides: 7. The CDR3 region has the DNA TGTGCCAGCAGCCAAGAGGGACAGGGGGCTGCTAGAGGCTACACCTTC. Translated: CASSQEGQGAARGYTF.

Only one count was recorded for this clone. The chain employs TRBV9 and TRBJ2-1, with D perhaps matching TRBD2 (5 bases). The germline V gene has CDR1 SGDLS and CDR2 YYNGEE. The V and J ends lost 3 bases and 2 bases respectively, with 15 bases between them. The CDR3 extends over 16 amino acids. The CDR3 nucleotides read TGTGCCAGCAGCGCCTTTCAAGGGAGCCCCTACAATGAGCAGTTCTTC. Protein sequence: CASSAFQGSPYNEQFF.

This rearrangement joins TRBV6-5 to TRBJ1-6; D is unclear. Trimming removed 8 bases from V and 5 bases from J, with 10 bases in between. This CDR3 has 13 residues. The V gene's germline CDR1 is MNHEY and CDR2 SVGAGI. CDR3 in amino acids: CASSSGNNSPLHF. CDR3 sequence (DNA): TGTGCCAGCTCATCGGGGAATAATTCACCCCTCCACTTT.

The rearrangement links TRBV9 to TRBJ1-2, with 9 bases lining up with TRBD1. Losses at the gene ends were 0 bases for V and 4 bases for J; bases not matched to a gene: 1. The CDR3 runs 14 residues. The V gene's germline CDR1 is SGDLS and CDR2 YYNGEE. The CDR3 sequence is CASSVGDRAYGYTF. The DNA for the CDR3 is TGTGCCAGCAGCGTAGGGGACAGGGCCTATGGCTACACCTTC.

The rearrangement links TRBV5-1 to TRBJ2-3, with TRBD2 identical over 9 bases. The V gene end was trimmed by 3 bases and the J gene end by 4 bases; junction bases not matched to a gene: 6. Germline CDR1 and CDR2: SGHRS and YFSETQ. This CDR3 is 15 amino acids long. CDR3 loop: CASSSRGGPPDTQYF. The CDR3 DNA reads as TGCGCCAGCAGCTCGCGGGGGGGCCCTCCAGATACGCAGTATTTT. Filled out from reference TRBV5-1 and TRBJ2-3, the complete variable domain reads KAGVTQTPRYLIKTRGQQVTLSCSPISGHRSVSWYQQTPGQGLQFLFEYFSETQRNKGNFPGRFSGRQFSNSRSEMNVSTLELGDSALYLCASSSRGGPPDTQYFGPGTRLTVL.

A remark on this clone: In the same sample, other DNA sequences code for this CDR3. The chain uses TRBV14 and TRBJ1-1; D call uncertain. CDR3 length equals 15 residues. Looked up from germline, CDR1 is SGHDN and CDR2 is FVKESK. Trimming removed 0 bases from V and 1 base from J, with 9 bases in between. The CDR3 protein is CASSQDGRGNTEAFF. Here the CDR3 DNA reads TGTGCCAGCAGCCAAGATGGGCGGGGGAACACTGAAGCTTTCTTT.

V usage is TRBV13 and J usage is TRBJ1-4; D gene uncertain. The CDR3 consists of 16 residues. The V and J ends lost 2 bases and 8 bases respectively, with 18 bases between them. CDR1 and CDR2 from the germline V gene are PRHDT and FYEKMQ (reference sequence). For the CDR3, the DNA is TGTGCCAGCAGCTTAATGCCAGCGGGCGAGCAAGAAAAACTGTTTTTT. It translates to CASSLMPAGEQEKLFF.

CDR3 DNA sequence: TGTGCCAGCAGCGTAGGGCCCGCAGATACGCAGTATTTT. It specifies CASSVGPADTQYF. J is TRBJ2-3 and V is TRBV9, with unresolved D. V lost 0 bases to trimming and J lost 4 bases, with 6 bases between them. This CDR3 has 13 amino acids. Germline V lookup: CDR1 SGDLS, CDR2 YYNGEE.

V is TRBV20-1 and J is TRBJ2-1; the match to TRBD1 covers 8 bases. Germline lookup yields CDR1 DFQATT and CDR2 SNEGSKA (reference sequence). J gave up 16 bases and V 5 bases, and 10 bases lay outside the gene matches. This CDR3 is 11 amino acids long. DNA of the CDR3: TGCAGTGCTGAGGACAGGGCGCGACGATTCTTC. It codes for CSAEDRARRFF.

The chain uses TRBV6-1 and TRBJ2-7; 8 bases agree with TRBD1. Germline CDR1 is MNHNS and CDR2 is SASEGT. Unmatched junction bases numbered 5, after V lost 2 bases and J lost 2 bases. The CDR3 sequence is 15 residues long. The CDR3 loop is CASSEFRTGPYEQYV. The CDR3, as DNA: TGTGCCAGCAGTGAATTTCGGACAGGGCCCTACGAGCAGTACGTC.

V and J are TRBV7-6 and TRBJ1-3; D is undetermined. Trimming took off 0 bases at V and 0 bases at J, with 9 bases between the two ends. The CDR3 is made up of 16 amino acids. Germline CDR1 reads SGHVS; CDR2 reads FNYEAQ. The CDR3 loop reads CASSLAGGRSGNTIYF. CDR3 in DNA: TGTGCCAGCAGCTTAGCGGGAGGCCGCTCTGGAAACACCATATATTTT.

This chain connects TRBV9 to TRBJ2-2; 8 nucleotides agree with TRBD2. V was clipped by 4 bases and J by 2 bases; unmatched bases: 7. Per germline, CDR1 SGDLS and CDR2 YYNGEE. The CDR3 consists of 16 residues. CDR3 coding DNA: TGTGCCAGCAGCCACCGGGGGGGCGTCAACACCGGGGAGCTGTTTTTT. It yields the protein CASSHRGGVNTGELFF.

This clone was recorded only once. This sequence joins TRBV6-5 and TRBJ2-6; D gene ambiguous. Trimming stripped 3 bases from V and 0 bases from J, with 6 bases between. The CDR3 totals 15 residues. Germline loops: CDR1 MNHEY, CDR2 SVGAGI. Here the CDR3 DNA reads TGTGCCAGCAGTTATGCGCACTCTGGGGCCAACGTCCTGACTTTC. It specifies CASSYAHSGANVLTF.

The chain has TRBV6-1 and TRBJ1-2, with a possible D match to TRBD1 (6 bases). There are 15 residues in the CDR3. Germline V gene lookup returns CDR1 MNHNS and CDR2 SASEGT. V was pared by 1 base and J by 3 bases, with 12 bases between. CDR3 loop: CASSEVGGPYYGYTF. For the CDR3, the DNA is TGTGCCAGCAGTGAAGTTGGGGGCCCATACTATGGCTACACCTTC.

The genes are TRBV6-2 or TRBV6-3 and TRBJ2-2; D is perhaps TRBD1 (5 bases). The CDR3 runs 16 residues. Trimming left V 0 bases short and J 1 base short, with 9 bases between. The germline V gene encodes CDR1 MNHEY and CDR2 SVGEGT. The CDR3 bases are TGTGCCAGCAGTTACTCGGAGACAGAGAACACCGGGGAGCTGTTTTTT. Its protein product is CASSYSETENTGELFF.